The clone carrying this TCR beta chain was detected many times. Its specificity is unknown. The data originate from a study of tumor-infiltrating lymphocytes in primary liver carcinoma. From about 490 ng of total RNA, TCR beta-specific cDNA was reverse-transcribed using a constant-region primer. Nested multiplex PCR, run for three rounds with slightly modified ARM-PCR, yielded TCR beta libraries. Amplification in the first two PCR rounds was performed using TRBV1-TRBV30 forward primers and a C-beta reverse primer for 9 to 11 cycles each. Each CDR3 protein gets one entry after TCRdb re-called the multiplex PCR reads with MiXCR. The sample has approximately 110,000 distinct CDR3 sequences; 50% to 70% are singletons. Notes on the study in general: Blood fell significantly below tumors in its top-250-clone fraction (p = 0.039).

Unmatched junction bases numbered 4, after V lost 8 bases and J lost 0 bases. This CDR3 has 14 residues. Germline CDR1 and CDR2: MNHNY and SVGAGI (reference sequence). Co-extraction yielded RNA and DNA from roughly 20-30 mg of unsorted bulk tissue. Surgeons treated the primary liver carcinoma of the patients by surgical resection. Each tumor sample had over 90% viable tumor cells. The V and J genes are TRBV6-6 and TRBJ2-1, with 7 bases aligning to TRBD2. The specimen was liver tumor tissue from sampling region 1. Described subset: tumor region T1, superior pole. The TCR was taken from a woman aged 60 to 75 with primary liver carcinoma and hepatitis B virus infection. The CDR3 DNA reads TGTGCCAGCGGCGGGAGCAGCTCCTACAATGAGCAGTTCTTC. It is translated as CASGGSSSYNEQFF.